This T cell receptor (beta chain) was captured in a study of T-cell memory formation after mild COVID-19. At the level of the study: Clusters were largely donor specific.

This clonotype was seen only a few times. Its antigen is still unknown. General study points: Clones contracting over day 15 to 85 were CD4/CD8 balanced, with later expanders leaning CD4+. Some responding clones appeared in pre-infection memory, suggesting cross-reactive memory joined. CD4+ contracting clones were found mainly in CM and EM, and CD8+ ones in EMRA.

The CDR3 sequence is 15 residues long. The germline gives CDR1 MGHRA, CDR2 YSYEKL. V lost 4 bases and J 7 bases, leaving 17 bases between the germline ends. From the 5' RACE reads, TCRdb called clonotypes with MiXCR, one entry per CDR3 protein. The sample has about 560,000 distinct CDR3 sequences, approximately 15% seen once. The source of this sequence is an adult woman who had mild COVID-19 (a few samples of this study predate the infection). Cell type and time point are not known. The V call is TRBV4-1, the J call TRBJ2-1; a weak D match, TRBD2 (6 bases). The sequenced sample consisted of PBMCs or a T cell subset sorted from them (not recorded which). This CDR3 is CASSLLPTRGNEQFF. The DNA of the CDR3 is TGCGCCAGCAGCCTCCTTCCGACTAGAGGTAATGAGCAGTTCTTC.